One and the same sample provided the 9 T cell receptor beta chains below, sequenced in a study of response to subunit inactivated influenza vaccine (dated by TCRdb to between 2017 and 2018). Library preparation was by RT-PCR. The data were produced on an Illumina HiSeq 2500. The public reads were run again by TCRdb, first through fastp at Q25 and then through MiXCR, and only productive beta chains were kept. Each entry merges the rows of one CDR3 protein and shows their most common DNA and genes. This sample gives approximately 520,000 distinct CDR3 sequences in total; about 15% of them show up just once. The leading ten clones occupy less than 4% of the sample. Sequencing used CD4+ T cells sorted from PBMCs, obtained 23 to 25 months after vaccination. Receptor source: a man aged 50 to 75 who received an inactivated influenza vaccine. Donor details come from another sample of the same person, matched by shared clones.

The chain combines TRBV20-1 with TRBJ2-6; TRBD1 aligns across 8 bases. The CDR3 extends over 14 amino acids. Germline CDR1 and CDR2: DFQATT and SNEGSKA (reference sequence). V lost 5 bases, J lost 3 bases, and 3 bases stayed unmatched. This CDR3 reads CSARQGFGANVLTF. The CDR3 DNA sequence: TGCAGTGCTCGACAGGGGTTTGGGGCCAACGTCCTGACTTTC.

This rearrangement joins TRBV7-2 to TRBJ2-1, with D perhaps TRBD2 (6 bases). Germline V gives CDR1 SGHTA, CDR2 FQGNSA. V shed 7 bases and J shed 5 bases, with 21 bases lying between them. The CDR3 has 16 residues. The CDR3 nucleotides read TGTGCCAGCATCACCACCGGGACTGCCAACAACAATGAGCAGTTCTTC. Translation gives CASITTGTANNNEQFF. Based on the CDR3 plus reference TRBV7-2 and TRBJ2-1, the full variable domain is GAGVSQSPSNKVTEKGKDVELRCDPISGHTALYWYRQSLGQGLEFLIYFQGNSAPDKSGLPSDRFSAERTGGSVSTLTIQRTQQEDSAVYLCASITTGTANNNEQFFGPGTRLTVL.

This clonotype occurred a few times. The chain joins TRBV20-1 to TRBJ2-2, with 8 bases aligning to TRBD1. Germline V gene sequence: CDR1 DFQATT, CDR2 SNEGSKA (reference sequence). V was pared by 6 bases and J by 0 bases, with 9 bases of the junction left unmatched. This CDR3 is built from 16 residues. CDR3: CSAPRTGKANTGELFF. The CDR3 nucleotides read TGCAGTGCCCCCCGGACAGGGAAGGCGAACACCGGGGAGCTGTTTTTT.

This clonotype was recorded a few times. V is TRBV12-3 or TRBV12-4 and J is TRBJ2-7, with a weak D call TRBD1 (6 bases). Trimming stripped 4 bases from V and 8 bases from J, with 21 bases between. The CDR3 runs 15 residues. The CDR3 DNA is TGTGCCAGCAGTTCCCTCTTAGGGGGTAAACATCAGCAGTACTTC. It codes for CASSSLLGGKHQQYF.

The chain joins TRBV11-1 to TRBJ2-3; 10 positions agree with TRBD2. The CDR3 covers 19 residues. The germline V gene encodes CDR1 SGHAT and CDR2 FQDESV (reference sequence). The V segment lost 5 bases and the J segment 5 bases; nucleotides outside the gene matches: 19. As DNA, the CDR3 is TGTGCCAGCAGCACCGACACCGGACTAGCGGCAAGAAAGCGAGATACGCAGTATTTT. This sequence encodes CASSTDTGLAARKRDTQYF.

V usage is TRBV18 and J usage is TRBJ2-1; 8 nucleotides agree with TRBD2. Looked up from germline, CDR1 is KGHSH and CDR2 is LQKENI. CDR3 length: 15 amino acids. The J segment lost 6 bases and the V segment lost 1 base, leaving 5 bases of the junction unmatched. The CDR3 sequence is CASSPRGTRGNEQFF. The CDR3 region has the DNA TGTGCCAGCTCACCACGAGGGACTAGGGGCAATGAGCAGTTCTTC. The full variable domain, rest sourced from reference TRBV18 and TRBJ2-1, is NAGVMQNPRHLVRRRGQEARLRCSPMKGHSHVYWYRQLPEEGLKFMVYLQKENIIDESGMPKERFSAEFPKEGPSILRIQQVVRGDSAAYFCASSPRGTRGNEQFFGPGTRLTVL.

This clonotype has at least ten counts. The rearrangement uses TRBV5-1 and TRBJ2-7; 10 nucleotides match TRBD1. J lost 0 bases, V lost 0 bases, and 0 bases had no gene match. Germline V CDR1 and CDR2: SGHRS, YFSETQ. The CDR3 sequence is 15 residues long. The CDR3 spells CASSLGTGGSYEQYF. The CDR3, as DNA: TGCGCCAGCAGCTTGGGGACAGGGGGCTCCTACGAGCAGTACTTC.

V gene TRBV10-3 combines with J gene TRBJ2-5, with D tentatively TRBD1 (5 bases). The ends were cut back, 3 bases at V and 2 bases at J, with 13 bases in the middle. In germline, CDR1 is ENHRY, CDR2 SYGVKD. This CDR3 has 15 amino acids. The CDR3 loop is CAISDWVAGQETQYF. In DNA, the CDR3 is TGTGCCATCAGTGATTGGGTGGCAGGGCAAGAGACCCAGTACTTC.

This chain connects TRBV11-2 to TRBJ1-2, with D maybe TRBD1 (5 bases). The germline V gene encodes CDR1 SGHAT and CDR2 FQNNGV. This CDR3 has 16 amino acids. Deletions cut 2 bases from V and 1 base from J, with 14 bases between. CDR3 amino acids: CASSLTAGFNNYGYTF. The CDR3 region has the DNA TGTGCCAGCAGCTTAACCGCAGGGTTTAATAACTATGGCTACACCTTC.